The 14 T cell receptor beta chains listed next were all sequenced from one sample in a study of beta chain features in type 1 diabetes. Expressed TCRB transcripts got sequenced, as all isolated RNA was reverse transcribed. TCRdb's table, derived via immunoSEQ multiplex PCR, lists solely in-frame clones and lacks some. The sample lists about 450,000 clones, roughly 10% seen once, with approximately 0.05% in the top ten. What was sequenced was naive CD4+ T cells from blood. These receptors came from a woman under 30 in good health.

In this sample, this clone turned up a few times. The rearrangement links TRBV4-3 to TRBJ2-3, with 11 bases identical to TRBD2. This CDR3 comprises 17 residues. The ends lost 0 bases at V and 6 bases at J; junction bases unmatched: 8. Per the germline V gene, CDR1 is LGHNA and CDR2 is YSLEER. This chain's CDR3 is CASSQEPFSGRGDTQYF. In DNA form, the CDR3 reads TGCGCCAGCAGCCAAGAACCCTTTAGCGGGAGGGGGGATACGCAGTATTTT.

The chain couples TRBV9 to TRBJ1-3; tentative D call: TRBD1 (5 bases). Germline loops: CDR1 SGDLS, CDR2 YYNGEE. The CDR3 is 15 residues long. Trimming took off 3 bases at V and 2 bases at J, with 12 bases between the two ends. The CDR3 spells CASSEQVLAGNTIYF. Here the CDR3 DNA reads TGTGCCAGCAGCGAACAGGTTCTCGCTGGAAACACCATATATTTT.

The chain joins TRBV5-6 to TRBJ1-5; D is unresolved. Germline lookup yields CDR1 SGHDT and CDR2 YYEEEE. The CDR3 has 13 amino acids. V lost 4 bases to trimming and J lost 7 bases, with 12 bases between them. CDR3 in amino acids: CASSVGGVQPQHF. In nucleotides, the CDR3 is TGTGCCAGCAGCGTAGGCGGCGTACAGCCCCAGCATTTT. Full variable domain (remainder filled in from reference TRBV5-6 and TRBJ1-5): DAGVTQSPTHLIKTRGQQVTLRCSPKSGHDTVSWYQQALGQGPQFIFQYYEEEERQRGNFPDRFSGHQFPNYSSELNVNALLLGDSALYLCASSVGGVQPQHFGDGTRLSIL.

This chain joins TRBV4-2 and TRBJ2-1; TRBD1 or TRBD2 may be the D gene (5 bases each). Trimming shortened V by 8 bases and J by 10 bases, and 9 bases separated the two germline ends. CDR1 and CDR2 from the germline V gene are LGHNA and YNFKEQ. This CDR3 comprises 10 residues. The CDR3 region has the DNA TGTGCCAGCGGGACGCGGGAGCAGTTCTTC. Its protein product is CASGTREQFF.

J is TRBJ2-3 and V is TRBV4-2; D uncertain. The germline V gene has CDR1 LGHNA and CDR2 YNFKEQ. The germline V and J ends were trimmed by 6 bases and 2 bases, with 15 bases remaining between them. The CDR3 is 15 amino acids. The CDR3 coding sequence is TGTGCCAGCAGGAAACTATTGGCGATCACAGATACGCAGTATTTT. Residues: CASRKLLAITDTQYF.

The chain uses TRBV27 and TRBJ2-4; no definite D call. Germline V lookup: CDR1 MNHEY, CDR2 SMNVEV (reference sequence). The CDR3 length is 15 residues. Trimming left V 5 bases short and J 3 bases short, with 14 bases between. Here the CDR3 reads CASSPLKVGKNIQYF. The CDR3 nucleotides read TGTGCCAGCAGTCCCCTAAAAGTGGGCAAAAACATTCAGTACTTC.

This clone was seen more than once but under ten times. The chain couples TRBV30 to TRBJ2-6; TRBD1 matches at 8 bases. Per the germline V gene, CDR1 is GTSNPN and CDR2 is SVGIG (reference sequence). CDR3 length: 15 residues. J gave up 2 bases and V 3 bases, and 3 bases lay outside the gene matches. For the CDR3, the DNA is TGTGCCTGGAGGCAGGGGGCGGCTGGGGCCAACGTCCTGACTTTC. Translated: CAWRQGAAGANVLTF.

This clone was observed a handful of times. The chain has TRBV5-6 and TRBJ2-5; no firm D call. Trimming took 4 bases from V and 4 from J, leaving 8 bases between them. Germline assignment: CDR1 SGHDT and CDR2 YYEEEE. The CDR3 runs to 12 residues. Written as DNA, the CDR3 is TGTGCCAGCAGCGTCATCCCAGAGACCCAGTACTTC. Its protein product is CASSVIPETQYF.

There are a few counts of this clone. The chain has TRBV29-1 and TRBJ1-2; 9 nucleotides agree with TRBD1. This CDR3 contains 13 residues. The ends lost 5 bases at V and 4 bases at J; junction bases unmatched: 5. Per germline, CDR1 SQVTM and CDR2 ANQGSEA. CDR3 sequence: CSVPDRGPYGYTF. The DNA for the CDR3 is TGCAGCGTTCCGGACAGGGGACCCTATGGCTACACCTTC.

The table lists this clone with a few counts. In DNA, the CDR3 is TGTGCCAGCAGCCCCCGAGGGTCTCTGGGGCAAGAGACCCAGTACTTC. Translation gives CASSPRGSLGQETQYF. The chain uses TRBV9 and TRBJ2-5, with D perhaps matching TRBD2 (5 bases). V was clipped by 4 bases and J by 2 bases, with 18 bases between them. This CDR3 contains 16 residues. Germline values: CDR1 SGDLS, CDR2 YYNGEE.

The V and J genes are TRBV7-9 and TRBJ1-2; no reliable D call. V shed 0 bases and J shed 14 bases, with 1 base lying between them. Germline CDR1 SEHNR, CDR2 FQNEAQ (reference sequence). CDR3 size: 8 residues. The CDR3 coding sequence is TGTGCCAGCAGCTTAGCAACCTTC. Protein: CASSLATF.

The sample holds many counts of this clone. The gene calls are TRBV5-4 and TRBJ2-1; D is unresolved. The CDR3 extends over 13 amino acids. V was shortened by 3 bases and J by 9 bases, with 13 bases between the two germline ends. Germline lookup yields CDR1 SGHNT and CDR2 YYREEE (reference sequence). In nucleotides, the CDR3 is TGTGCCAGCAGCTCACCAACGTTGAGTGAGCAGTTCTTC. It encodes CASSSPTLSEQFF.

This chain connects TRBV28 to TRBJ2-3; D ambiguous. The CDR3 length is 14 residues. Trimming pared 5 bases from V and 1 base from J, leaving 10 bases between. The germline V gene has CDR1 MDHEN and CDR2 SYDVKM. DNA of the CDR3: TGTGCCAGCAGTCCTGCAGGCGGCACAGATACGCAGTATTTT. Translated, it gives CASSPAGGTDTQYF. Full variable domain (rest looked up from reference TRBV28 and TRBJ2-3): DVKVTQSSRYLVKRTGEKVFLECVQDMDHENMFWYRQDPGLGLRLIYFSYDVKMKEKGDIPEGYSVSREKKERFSLILESASTNQTSMYLCASSPAGGTDTQYFGPGTRLTVL.

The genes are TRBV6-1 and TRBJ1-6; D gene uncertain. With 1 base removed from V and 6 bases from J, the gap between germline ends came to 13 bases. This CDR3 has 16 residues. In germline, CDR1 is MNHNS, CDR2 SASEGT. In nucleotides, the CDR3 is TGTGCCAGCAGTGAAGTGAGGGAAGCCCTTAATTCACCCCTCCACTTT. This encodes CASSEVREALNSPLHF.